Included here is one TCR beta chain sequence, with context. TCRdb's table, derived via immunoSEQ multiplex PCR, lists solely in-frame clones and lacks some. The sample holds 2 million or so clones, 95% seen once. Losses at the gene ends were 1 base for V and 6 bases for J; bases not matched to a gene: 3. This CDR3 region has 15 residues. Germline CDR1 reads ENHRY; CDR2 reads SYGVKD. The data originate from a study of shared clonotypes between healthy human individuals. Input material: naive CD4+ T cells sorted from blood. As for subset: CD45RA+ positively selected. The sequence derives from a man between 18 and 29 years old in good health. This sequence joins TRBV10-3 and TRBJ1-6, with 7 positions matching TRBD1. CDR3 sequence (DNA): TGTGCCATCAGTGAGTACGACAGGGTTAATTCACCCCTCCACTTT. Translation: CAISEYDRVNSPLHF.